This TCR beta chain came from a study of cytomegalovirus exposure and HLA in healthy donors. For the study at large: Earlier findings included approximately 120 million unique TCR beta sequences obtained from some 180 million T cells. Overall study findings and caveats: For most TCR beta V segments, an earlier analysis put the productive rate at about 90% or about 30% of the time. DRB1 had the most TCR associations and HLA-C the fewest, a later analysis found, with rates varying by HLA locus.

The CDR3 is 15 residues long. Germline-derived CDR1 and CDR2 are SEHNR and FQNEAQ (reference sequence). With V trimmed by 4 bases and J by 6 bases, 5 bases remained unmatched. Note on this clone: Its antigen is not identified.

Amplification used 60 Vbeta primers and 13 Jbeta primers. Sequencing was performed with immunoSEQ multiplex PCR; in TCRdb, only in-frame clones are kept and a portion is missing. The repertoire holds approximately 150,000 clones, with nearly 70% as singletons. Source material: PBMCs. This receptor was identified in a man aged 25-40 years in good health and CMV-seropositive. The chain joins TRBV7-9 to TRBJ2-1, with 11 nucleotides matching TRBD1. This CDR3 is CASSSPGTGGNEQFF. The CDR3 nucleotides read TGTGCCAGCAGCTCACCCGGGACAGGGGGCAATGAGCAGTTCTTC.